The clone carrying this T cell receptor (beta chain) has more than one count but fewer than ten. What it recognizes is unknown. These data come from a study of T cells after yellow fever vaccination. TCRdb recomputed calls from the 5' RACE reads with MiXCR, one row per CDR3 protein. The sample consists of around 400,000 distinct CDR3 sequences, roughly 10% of them appearing once. CDR1 and CDR2 (germline): MNHEY, SMNVEV (reference sequence). This CDR3 is 11 amino acids long. V lost 5 bases and J 5 bases, leaving 6 bases between the germline ends. Study results and limitations: High-abundance clonotypes from the bulk population could contaminate FACS-sorted repertoires. CD4 and CD8 compartments shared a small share of clonotypes. The secondary response peaked faster, at day 5 versus 15, but was weaker.

The receptor was derived from a man younger than 30 who received the YFV17D yellow fever vaccine. V usage is TRBV27 and J usage is TRBJ1-2; D gene unclear. Sequencing was performed on PBMCs, taken on the day of the first yellow fever vaccination. Here the CDR3 reads CASSGRYGYTF. Written as DNA, the CDR3 is TGTGCCAGCAGTGGCCGATATGGCTACACCTTC.